This record covers a single T cell receptor beta chain. This CDR3 is built from 17 residues. The germline gives CDR1 LGHDT, CDR2 YNNKEL (reference sequence). J gave up 3 bases and V 1 base, and 9 bases lay outside the gene matches. This sample is drawn from a study of blood T cell repertoires in COVID-19. Study context: Sample material is recorded as cDNA or gDNA derived from T cells, B-cell-depleted T cells, or PBMCs.

Enrolled through a virtual design, the participants were between about 18 and 100 years of age and came from 24 US areas. Categorization into cohorts depended on clinical history that participants reported. TCRdb's table, derived via immunoSEQ multiplex PCR, lists solely in-frame clones and lacks some. Of more than 400,000 clones listed, about 90% were seen once; the top ten hold less than 0.75%. The V and J genes are TRBV3-1 (or the pseudogene TRBV3-2) and TRBJ2-5, with TRBD2 matching over 9 bases. The sequence was collected from a man between 18 and 29 years old who had recovered from COVID-19. The sample comprised PBMCs or T cells enriched from blood (not recorded which). The chain's CDR3 is CASSQAAGAGGKETQYF. CDR3 DNA sequence: TGTGCCAGCAGCCAAGCGGCGGGGGCGGGGGGGAAAGAGACCCAGTACTTC.